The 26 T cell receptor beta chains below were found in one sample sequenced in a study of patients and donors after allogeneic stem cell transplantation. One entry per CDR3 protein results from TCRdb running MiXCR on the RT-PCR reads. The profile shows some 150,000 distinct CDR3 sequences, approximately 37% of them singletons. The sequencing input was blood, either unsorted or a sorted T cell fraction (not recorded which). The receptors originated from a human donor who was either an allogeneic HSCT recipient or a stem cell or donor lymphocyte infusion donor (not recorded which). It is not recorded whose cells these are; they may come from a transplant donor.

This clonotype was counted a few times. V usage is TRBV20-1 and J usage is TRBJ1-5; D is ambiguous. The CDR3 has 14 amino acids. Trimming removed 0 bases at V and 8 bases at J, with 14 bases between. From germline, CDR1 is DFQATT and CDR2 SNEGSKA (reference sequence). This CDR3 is CSARDRTASEPQHF. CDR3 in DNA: TGCAGTGCTAGAGATAGGACCGCGAGTGAGCCCCAGCATTTT.

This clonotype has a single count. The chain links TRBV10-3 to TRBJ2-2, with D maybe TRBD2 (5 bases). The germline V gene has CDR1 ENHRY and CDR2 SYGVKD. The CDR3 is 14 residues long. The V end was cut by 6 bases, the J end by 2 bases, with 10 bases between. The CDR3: CAIRGGSNTGELFF. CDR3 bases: TGTGCCATCAGGGGCGGGTCCAACACCGGGGAGCTGTTTTTT.

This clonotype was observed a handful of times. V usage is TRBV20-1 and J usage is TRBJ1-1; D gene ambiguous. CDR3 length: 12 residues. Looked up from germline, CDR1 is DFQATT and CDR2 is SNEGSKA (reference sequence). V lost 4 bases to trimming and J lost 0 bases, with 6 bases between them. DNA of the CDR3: TGCAGTGCTATCCGGATGAACACTGAAGCTTTCTTT. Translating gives CSAIRMNTEAFF.

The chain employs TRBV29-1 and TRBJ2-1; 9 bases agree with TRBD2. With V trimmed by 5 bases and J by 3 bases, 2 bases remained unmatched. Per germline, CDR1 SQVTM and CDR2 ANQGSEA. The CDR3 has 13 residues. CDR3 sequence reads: CSVSGGNYNEQFF. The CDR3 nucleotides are TGCAGCGTTAGCGGGGGGAACTACAATGAGCAGTTCTTC.

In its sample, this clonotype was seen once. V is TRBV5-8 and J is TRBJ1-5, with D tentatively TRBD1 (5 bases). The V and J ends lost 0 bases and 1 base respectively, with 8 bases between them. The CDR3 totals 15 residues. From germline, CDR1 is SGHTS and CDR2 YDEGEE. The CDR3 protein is CASSLDWDSNQPQHF. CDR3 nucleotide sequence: TGTGCCAGCAGCTTGGATTGGGACAGCAATCAGCCCCAGCATTTT. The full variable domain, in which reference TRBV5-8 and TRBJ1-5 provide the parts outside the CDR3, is EAGVTQSPTHLIKTRGQQATLRCSPISGHTSVYWYQQALGLGLQFLLWYDEGEERNRGNFPPRFSGRQFPNYSSELNVNALELEDSALYLCASSLDWDSNQPQHFGDGTRLSIL.

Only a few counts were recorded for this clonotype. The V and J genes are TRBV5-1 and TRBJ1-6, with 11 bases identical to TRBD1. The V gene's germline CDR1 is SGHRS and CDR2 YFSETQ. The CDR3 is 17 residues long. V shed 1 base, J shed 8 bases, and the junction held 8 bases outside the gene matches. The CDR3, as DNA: TGCGCCAGCAGCTTGTATGATCCGGGACAGGGGGATTCACCCCTCCACTTT. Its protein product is CASSLYDPGQGDSPLHF.

The CDR3, as DNA: TGCAGTGCTAGAGATTTTGGGGGGGCCCACGAGACCCAGTACTTC. As protein: CSARDFGGAHETQYF. The chain couples TRBV20-1 to TRBJ2-5; possibly TRBD2 for D (7 bases). Germline V gene sequence: CDR1 DFQATT, CDR2 SNEGSKA (reference sequence). V gave up 0 bases and J gave up 5 bases, with 16 bases separating them. CDR3 length equals 15 residues.

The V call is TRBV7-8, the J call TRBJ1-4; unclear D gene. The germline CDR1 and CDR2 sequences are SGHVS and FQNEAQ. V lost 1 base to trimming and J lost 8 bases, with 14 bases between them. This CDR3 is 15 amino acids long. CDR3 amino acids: CASSLDLGSEEKLFF. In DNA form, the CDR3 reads TGTGCCAGCAGCTTAGACCTGGGGTCTGAAGAAAAACTGTTTTTT.

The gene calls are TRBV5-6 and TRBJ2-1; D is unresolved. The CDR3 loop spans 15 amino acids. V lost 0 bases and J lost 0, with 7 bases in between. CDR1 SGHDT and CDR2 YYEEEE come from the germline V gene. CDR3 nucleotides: TGTGCCAGCAGCTTGGGAGTGCCCTCCTACAATGAGCAGTTCTTC. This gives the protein CASSLGVPSYNEQFF.

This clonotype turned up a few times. The CDR3 protein is CASSFGEGSHEQYV. CDR3 DNA: TGTGCCAGCAGCTTTGGGGAGGGGAGCCACGAGCAGTACGTC. The chain links TRBV5-5 to TRBJ2-7; 7 bases fit TRBD2. Germline CDR1 reads SGHKS; CDR2 reads YYEKEE (reference sequence). V shed 2 bases and J 5 bases; nucleotides not matched to a gene: 7. The length of the CDR3 is 14 residues.

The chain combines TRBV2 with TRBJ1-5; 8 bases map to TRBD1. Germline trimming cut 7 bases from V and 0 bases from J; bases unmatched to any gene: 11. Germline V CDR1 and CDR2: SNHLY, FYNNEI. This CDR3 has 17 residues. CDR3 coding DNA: TGTGCCAGCACCGGAGGAGCCAGGGGGCATAGCAATCAGCCCCAGCATTTT. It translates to CASTGGARGHSNQPQHF.

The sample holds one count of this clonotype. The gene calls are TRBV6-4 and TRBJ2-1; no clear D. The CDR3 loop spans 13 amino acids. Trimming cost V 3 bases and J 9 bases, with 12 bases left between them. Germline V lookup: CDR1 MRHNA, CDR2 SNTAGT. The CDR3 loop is CASSELAIGEQFF. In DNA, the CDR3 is TGTGCCAGCAGTGAGCTGGCGATCGGTGAGCAGTTCTTC.

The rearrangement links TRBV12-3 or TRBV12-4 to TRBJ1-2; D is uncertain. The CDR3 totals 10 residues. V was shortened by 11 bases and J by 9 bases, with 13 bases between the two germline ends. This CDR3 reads CASSTGSYTF. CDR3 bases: TGTGCCTCCTCTACGGGGAGCTACACCTTC.

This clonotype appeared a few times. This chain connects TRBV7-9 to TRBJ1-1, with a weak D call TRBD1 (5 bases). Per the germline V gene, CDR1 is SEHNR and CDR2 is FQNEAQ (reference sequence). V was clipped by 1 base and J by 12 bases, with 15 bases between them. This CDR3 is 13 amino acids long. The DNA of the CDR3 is TGTGCCAGCAGCTTAGTGGCCAGGGAGGAAACTTTCTTT. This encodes CASSLVAREETFF.

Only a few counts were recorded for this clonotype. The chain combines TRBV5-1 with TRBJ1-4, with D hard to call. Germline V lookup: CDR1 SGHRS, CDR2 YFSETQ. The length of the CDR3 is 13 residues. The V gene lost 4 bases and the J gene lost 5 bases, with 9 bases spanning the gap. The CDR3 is CASSTEGNEKLFF. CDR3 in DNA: TGCGCCAGCAGCACGGAGGGAAATGAAAAACTGTTTTTT.

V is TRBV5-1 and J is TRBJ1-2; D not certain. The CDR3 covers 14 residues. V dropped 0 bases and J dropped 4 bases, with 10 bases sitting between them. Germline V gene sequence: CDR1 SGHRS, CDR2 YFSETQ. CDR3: CASSLAWHFYGYTF. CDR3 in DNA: TGCGCCAGCAGCTTGGCCTGGCATTTCTATGGCTACACCTTC.

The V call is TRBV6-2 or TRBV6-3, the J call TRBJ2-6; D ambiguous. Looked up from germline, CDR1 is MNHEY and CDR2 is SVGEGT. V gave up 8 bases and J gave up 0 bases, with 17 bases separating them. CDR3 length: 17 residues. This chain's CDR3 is CASVLSLPNSGANVLTF. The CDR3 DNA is TGTGCCAGCGTACTAAGTTTGCCGAACTCTGGGGCCAACGTCCTGACTTTC.

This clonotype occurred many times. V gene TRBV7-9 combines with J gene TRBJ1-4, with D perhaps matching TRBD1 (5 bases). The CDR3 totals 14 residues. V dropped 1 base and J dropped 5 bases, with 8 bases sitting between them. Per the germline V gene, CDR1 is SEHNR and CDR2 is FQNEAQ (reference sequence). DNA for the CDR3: TGTGCCAGCAGCTTAGGGACACCCAATGAAAAACTGTTTTTT. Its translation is CASSLGTPNEKLFF.

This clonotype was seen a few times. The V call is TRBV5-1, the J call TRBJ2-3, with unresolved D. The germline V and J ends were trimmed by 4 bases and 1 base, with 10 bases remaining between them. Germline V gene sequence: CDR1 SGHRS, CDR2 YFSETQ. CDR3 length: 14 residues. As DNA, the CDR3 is TGCGCCAGCAGCCTGGACCACCGCACAGATACGCAGTATTTT. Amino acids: CASSLDHRTDTQYF.

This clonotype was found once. This chain's CDR3 is CASKMSSYNEQFF. DNA of the CDR3: TGTGCCAGTAAAATGAGCTCCTACAATGAGCAGTTCTTC. The V and J genes are TRBV12-3 or TRBV12-4 and TRBJ2-1; D remains unclear. The V and J ends lost 9 bases and 0 bases respectively, with 9 bases between them. The CDR3 is 13 amino acids.

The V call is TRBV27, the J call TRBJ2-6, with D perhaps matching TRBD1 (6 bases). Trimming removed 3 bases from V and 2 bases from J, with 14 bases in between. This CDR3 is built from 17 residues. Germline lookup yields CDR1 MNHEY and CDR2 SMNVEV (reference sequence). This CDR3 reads CASSFTTGNPGANVLTF. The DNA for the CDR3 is TGTGCCAGCAGTTTCACTACAGGGAACCCTGGGGCCAACGTCCTGACTTTC.

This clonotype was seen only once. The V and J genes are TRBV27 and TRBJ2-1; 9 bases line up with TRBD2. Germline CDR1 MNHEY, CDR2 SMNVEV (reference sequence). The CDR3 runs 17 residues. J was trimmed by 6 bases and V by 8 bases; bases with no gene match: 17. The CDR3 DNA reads TGTGCCAGCTCCTTATACTCGGGGCGGGGGGGCTCCAATGAGCAGTTCTTC. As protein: CASSLYSGRGGSNEQFF.

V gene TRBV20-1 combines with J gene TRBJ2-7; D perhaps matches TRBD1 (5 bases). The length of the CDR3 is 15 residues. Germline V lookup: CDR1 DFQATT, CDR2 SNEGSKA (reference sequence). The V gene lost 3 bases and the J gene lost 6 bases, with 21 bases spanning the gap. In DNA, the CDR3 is TGCAGTGCTAGTCGTGGCAGGGAAACGATGTGCGAGCAGTACGTC. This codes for CSASRGRETMCEQYV.

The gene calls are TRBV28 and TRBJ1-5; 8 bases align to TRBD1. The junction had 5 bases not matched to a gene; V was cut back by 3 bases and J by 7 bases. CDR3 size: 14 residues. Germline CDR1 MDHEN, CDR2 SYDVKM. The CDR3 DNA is TGTGCCAGCAGTTTTCCGGACAGGGCACAGCCCCAGCATTTT. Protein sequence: CASSFPDRAQPQHF.

The CDR3 nucleotides read TGTGCCTGGGGACATTCTTCCTACGAGCAGTACTTC. Amino acids: CAWGHSSYEQYF. The chain is built from TRBV30 and TRBJ2-7, with a weak D call TRBD1 (5 bases). Germline V gene data show CDR1 as GTSNPN and CDR2 as SVGIG (reference sequence). This CDR3 spans 12 amino acids. The V gene lost 5 bases and the J gene lost 1 base, with 9 bases spanning the gap.

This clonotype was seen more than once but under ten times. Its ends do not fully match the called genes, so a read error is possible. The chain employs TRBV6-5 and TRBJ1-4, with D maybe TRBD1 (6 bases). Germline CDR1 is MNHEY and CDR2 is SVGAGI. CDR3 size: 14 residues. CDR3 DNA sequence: TGTGCCAGCAGTTACGGGACAACCAATGAAAAACTGTTTTTT. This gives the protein CASSYGTTNEKLFF.